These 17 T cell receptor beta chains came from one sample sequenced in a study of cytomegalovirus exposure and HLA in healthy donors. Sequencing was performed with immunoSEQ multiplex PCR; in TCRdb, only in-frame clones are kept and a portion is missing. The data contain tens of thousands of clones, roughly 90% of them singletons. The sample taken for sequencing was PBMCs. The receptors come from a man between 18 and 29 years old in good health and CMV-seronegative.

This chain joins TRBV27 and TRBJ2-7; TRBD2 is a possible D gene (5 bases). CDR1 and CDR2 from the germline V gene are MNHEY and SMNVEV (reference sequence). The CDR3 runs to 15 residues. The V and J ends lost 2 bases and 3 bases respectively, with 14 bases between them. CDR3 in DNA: TGTGCCAGCAGTTTAGGGTTGGGCGGAGGCTACGAGCAGTACTTC. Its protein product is CASSLGLGGGYEQYF.

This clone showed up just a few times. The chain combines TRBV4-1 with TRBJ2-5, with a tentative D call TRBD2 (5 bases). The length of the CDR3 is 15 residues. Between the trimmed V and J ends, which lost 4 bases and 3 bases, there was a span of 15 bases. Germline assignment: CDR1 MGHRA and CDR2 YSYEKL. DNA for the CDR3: TGCGCCAGCAGCCCCCGCTGGGTCGGGGAAGAGACCCAGTACTTC. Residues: CASSPRWVGEETQYF.

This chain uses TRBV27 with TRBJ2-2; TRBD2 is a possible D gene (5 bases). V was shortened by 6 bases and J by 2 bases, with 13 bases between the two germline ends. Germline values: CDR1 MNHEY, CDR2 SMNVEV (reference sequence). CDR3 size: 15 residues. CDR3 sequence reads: CASSQKSGNTGELFF. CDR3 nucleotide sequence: TGTGCCAGCAGCCAGAAAAGCGGCAACACCGGGGAGCTGTTTTTT.

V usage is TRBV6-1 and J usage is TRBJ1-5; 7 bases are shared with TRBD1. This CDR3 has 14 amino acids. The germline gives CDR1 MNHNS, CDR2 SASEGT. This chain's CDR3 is CSSRDSYSNQPQHF. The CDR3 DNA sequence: TGTTCATCCCGGGACAGCTATAGCAATCAGCCCCAGCATTTT.

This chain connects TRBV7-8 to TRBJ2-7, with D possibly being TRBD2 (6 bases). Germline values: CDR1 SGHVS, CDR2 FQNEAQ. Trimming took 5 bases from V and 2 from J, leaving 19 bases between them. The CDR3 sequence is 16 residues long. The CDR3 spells CASSPALSGFPYEQYF. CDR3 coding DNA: TGTGCCAGCAGCCCCGCCTTAAGCGGGTTCCCCTACGAGCAGTACTTC.

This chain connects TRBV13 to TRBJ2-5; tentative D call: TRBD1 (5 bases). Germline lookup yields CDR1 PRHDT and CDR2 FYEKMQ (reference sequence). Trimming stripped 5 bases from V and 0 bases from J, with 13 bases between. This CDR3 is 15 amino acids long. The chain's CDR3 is CASSGWGGYQETQYF. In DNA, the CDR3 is TGTGCCAGCAGCGGATGGGGCGGTTACCAAGAGACCCAGTACTTC.

This chain's CDR3 is CASSVAGLGETQYF. The CDR3 DNA sequence: TGTGCCAGCAGCGTAGCAGGGCTCGGAGAGACCCAGTACTTC. This chain joins TRBV9 and TRBJ2-5; D perhaps matches TRBD1 (5 bases). With 0 bases removed from V and 4 bases from J, the gap between germline ends came to 10 bases. The germline V gene encodes CDR1 SGDLS and CDR2 YYNGEE. The CDR3 length is 14 residues.

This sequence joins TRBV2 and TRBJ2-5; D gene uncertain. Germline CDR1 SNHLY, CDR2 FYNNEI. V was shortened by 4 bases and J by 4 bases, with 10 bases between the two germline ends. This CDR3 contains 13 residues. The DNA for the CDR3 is TGTGCCAGCAGTGCCTGGCGGAGAGAGACCCAGTACTTC. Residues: CASSAWRRETQYF. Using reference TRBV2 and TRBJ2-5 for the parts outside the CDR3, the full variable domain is EPEVTQTPSHQVTQMGQEVILRCVPISNHLYFYWYRQILGQKVEFLVSFYNNEISEKSEIFDDQFSVERPDGSNFTLKIRSTKLEDSAMYFCASSAWRRETQYFGPGTRLLVL.

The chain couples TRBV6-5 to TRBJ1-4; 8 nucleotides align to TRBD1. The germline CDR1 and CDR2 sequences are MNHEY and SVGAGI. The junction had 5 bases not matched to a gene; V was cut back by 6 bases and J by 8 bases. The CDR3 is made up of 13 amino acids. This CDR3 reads CASSDRGREKLFF. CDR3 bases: TGTGCCAGCAGCGACAGGGGACGGGAAAAACTGTTTTTT.

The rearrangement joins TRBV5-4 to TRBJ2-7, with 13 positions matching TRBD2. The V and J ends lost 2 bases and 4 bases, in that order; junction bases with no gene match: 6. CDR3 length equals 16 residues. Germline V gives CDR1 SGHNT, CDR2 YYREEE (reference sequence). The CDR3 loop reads CASSLGLAGDGYEQYF. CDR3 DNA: TGTGCCAGCAGCTTAGGACTAGCGGGAGATGGGTACGAGCAGTACTTC.

CDR3 sequence (DNA): TGTGCCAGCAGTTTAGAACTAGCACAGGAGAATGAGCAGTTCTTC. It yields the protein CASSLELAQENEQFF. V gene TRBV28 combines with J gene TRBJ2-1; TRBD2 might be the D (6 bases). V was shortened by 2 bases and J by 7 bases, with 15 bases between the two germline ends. The CDR3 totals 15 residues. Germline loops: CDR1 MDHEN, CDR2 SYDVKM.

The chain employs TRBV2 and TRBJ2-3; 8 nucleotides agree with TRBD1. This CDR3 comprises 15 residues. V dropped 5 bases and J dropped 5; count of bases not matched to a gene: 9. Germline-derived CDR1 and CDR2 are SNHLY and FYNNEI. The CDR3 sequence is CASSHGTGQRDTQYF. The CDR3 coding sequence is TGTGCCAGCAGTCACGGGACAGGTCAAAGAGATACGCAGTATTTT.

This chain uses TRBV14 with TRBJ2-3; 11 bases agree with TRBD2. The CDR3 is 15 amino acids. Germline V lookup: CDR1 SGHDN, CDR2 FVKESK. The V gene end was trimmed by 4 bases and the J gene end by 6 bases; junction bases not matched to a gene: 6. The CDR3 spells CASSPLSGRGDTQYF. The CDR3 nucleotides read TGTGCCAGCAGCCCCCTTAGCGGGAGGGGGGATACGCAGTATTTT. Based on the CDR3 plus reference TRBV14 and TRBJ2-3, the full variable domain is EAGVTQFPSHSVIEKGQTVTLRCDPISGHDNLYWYRRVMGKEIKFLLHFVKESKQDESGMPNNRFLAERTGGTYSTLKVQPAELEDSGVYFCASSPLSGRGDTQYFGPGTRLTVL.

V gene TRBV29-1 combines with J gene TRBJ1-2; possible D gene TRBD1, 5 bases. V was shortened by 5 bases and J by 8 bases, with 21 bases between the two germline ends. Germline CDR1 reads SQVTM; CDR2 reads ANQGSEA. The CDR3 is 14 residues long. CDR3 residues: CSVPFTSRDSGYTF. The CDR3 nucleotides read TGCAGCGTTCCGTTCACCTCCAGGGATAGCGGCTACACCTTC.

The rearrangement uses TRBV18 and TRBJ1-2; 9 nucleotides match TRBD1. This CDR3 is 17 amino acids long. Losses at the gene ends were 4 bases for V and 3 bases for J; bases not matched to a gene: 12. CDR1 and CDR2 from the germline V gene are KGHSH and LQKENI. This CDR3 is CASSLSGTGRGDYGYTF. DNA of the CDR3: TGTGCCAGCTCACTATCCGGGACAGGGAGAGGAGACTATGGCTACACCTTC. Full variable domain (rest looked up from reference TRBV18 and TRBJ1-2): NAGVMQNPRHLVRRRGQEARLRCSPMKGHSHVYWYRQLPEEGLKFMVYLQKENIIDESGMPKERFSAEFPKEGPSILRIQQVVRGDSAAYFCASSLSGTGRGDYGYTFGSGTRLTVV.

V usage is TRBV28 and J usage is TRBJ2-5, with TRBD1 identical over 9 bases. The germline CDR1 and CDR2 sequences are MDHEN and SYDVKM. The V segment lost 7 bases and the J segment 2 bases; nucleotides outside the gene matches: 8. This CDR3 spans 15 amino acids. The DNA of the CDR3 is TGTGCCAGCACTTCTTATGGGACAGGGCAAGAGACCCAGTACTTC. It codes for CASTSYGTGQETQYF.

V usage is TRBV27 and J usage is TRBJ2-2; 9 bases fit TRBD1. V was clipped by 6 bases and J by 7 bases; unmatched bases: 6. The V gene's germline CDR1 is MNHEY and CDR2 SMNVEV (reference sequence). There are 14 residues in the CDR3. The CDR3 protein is CASSPTGGIGELFF. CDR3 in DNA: TGTGCCAGCAGCCCGACAGGGGGAATCGGGGAGCTGTTTTTT.